This T cell receptor (beta chain) stems from a study of OX40 agonist ivuxolimab in advanced cancers. The protocol was immunoSEQ multiplex PCR, while the TCRdb copy is restricted to in-frame clones and leaves out a portion. The table has some 43,000 clones, approximately 87% seen once. Germline values: CDR1 LNHDA, CDR2 SQIVND (reference sequence). This CDR3 contains 14 residues. Losses at the gene ends were 8 bases for V and 0 bases for J; bases not matched to a gene: 6. This clone was counted once. The source material was CD4+ or CD8+ T cells sorted from blood, sampled in a trial of the OX40 agonist ivuxolimab. This chain uses TRBV19 with TRBJ1-1, with 7 bases that match TRBD1. This receptor was obtained from an adult with an advanced solid tumor such as melanoma, head and neck, liver or kidney cancer. CDR3 nucleotide sequence: TGTGCCAGTGGACCGACAGGGATGAACACTGAAGCTTTCTTT. Translation: CASGPTGMNTEAFF.